This T cell receptor (beta chain) was documented in a study of CD8 T cells in Susac syndrome (dated by TCRdb to about 2019). Some background on the complete study: Whether CD8+ T cell activation and differentiation in Susac syndrome was antigen driven was tested using repertoire sequencing. The paper's findings and limits, for the study overall: The study acknowledged that relatively few individuals were included in the TCR sequencing and HLA analysis.

RNA was extracted using the RNeasy kit, and about 0.45 to 1 microgram was reverse transcribed with random hexamers. The immunoSEQ multiplex PCR assay, covering 54 Vbeta and 13 Jbeta segments, was used to amplify TCR beta CDR3 regions. Bias from PCR amplification was corrected by using a synthetic template baseline for primer optimization and for computational correction. Regarding the original processing steps: Reads were assigned to V, D and J genes according to IMGT and analyzed in immunoSEQ Analyzer, with only productive sequences retained. Clonality was calculated as one minus the Shannon entropy normalized by log2 of the number of productive unique sequences. Public and private clones were assessed among the 100 most prevalent clones of each patient and control. A clone was defined as Susac-specific if it was absent from the healthy and MS cohorts, from roughly 990 published viral clones and from other ImmuneACCESS disease sequences. The public reads were reanalyzed by TCRdb: fastp trimming at Q25, MiXCR alignment, in-frame beta chains only. Each CDR3 protein appears once, grouped with its most common genes and DNA. It is TCRdb's table, rather than the study itself, that gives the V and J calls and clone size. For this sample there are hundreds of thousands of distinct CDR3 sequences; around 93% appear just once. The top ten clonotypes cover 0.082% of the sample.

On this clonotype itself: Its binding antigen is unknown. One base away there is no much larger clone; base qualities are not given.

CDR1 LGHDT and CDR2 YNNKEL are derived from the germline V gene (reference sequence). Trimming leaves V shorter by 3 bases and J shorter by 7 bases, with the junction holding 4 bases beyond the gene matches. The CDR3 goes from the cysteine to the phenylalanine over 14 residues. Only the CDR3 portion is preserved as DNA: 42 bases, with reading frame beginning at the first base. High-throughput TCR beta sequencing profiled peripheral blood CD8+ and CD4+ T cells from healthy donors, Susac syndrome patients and multiple sclerosis patients. The multiple sclerosis controls were treatment-naive patients who had stable or active relapsing-remitting disease and met the revised McDonald criteria. Bulk CD8+ and CD4+ T cells were purified magnetically by negative isolation, whereas CD8+ TEMRA cells were enriched by FACS. Blood was drawn into EDTA tubes, processed within 24 hours, and PBMCs were isolated by density gradient centrifugation. PBMCs destined for TCR sequencing were cryopreserved in liquid nitrogen and later thawed in a 37 °C water bath. The sorted or isolated CD4+, CD8+ and CD8+ TEMRA cells reached a purity of at least 90%.

Rearrangement joined TRBV3-1 to TRBJ2-1; 9 middle bases align to TRBD2. The source material was CD4+ T cells from PBMCs. The TCR originated in a human donor with multiple sclerosis. CDR3 reads: CASSHLAGLNEQFF. The bases are TGTGCCAGCAGCCATCTAGCGGGGCTAAATGAGCAGTTCTTC.